Listed below are T cell receptor beta chains from one sample, sequenced in a study of molecular identifiers for immune sequencing clone quantification. TCRdb re-derived calls from the PCR reads in MiXCR, one entry per CDR3 protein. This table has approximately 590,000 distinct CDR3 sequences, about 25% appearing once. Sequenced input: naive CD8+ T cells from blood, with Jurkat cell RNA spiked in. The receptors come from a human donor in good health. Some libraries in this study had Jurkat cell RNA spiked in. The CDR3 runs from the conserved cysteine through the conserved F or W. D genes are given only for firm matches. Some rows mark clone size as missing; the rest say once, few, many or name a class of expanded clone.

>TRBV5-6|.|TRBJ1-1|.
CASSLGGIGTEAFF
TGTGCCAGCAGCTTGGGGGGAATAGGCACTGAAGCTTTCTTT
>TRBV19|many|TRBJ2-7|.
CASSIGPPYEQYF
TGTGCCAGTAGTATAGGCCCCCCGTACGAGCAGTACTTC
>TRBV7-9|few|TRBJ2-7|TRBD2
CASSRTSDSYEQYF
TGTGCCAGCAGTCGGACTAGCGACTCCTACGAGCAGTACTTC
>TRBV10-3|many|TRBJ2-7|TRBD1
CAMGDRGTYEQYF
TGTGCCATGGGGGACAGGGGTACCTACGAGCAGTACTTC
>TRBV5-8|many|TRBJ2-1|.
CASSLVQGNEQFF
TGTGCCAGCAGCTTGGTCCAGGGCAATGAGCAGTTCTTC
>TRBV20-1|.|TRBJ2-7|.
CSARASASYEQYF
TGCAGTGCTAGGGCGTCAGCTTCCTACGAGCAGTACTTC
>TRBV15|.|TRBJ2-7|.
CATSRDLGLAYEQYF
TGTGCCACCAGCAGAGATTTGGGACTGGCCTACGAGCAGTACTTC
>TRBV28|many|TRBJ1-1|.
CASSFNLNTEAFF
TGTGCCAGCAGTTTCAACCTGAACACTGAAGCTTTCTTT
>TRBV27|few|TRBJ2-7|TRBD1
CASSPGQGGGYEQYF
TGTGCCAGCAGTCCCGGACAGGGGGGTGGCTACGAGCAGTACTTC
>TRBV6-2/TRBV6-3|.|TRBJ2-7|.
CASMSSYEQYF
TGTGCCAGCATGTCCTCCTACGAGCAGTACTTC
>TRBV4-3|many|TRBJ2-7|.
CASSQDTGSAYEQYF
TGCGCCAGCAGCCAAGATACGGGATCAGCCTACGAGCAGTACTTC
>TRBV14|.|TRBJ2-1|TRBD2
CASSHGPGLAGGEQFF
TGTGCCAGCAGCCATGGCCCGGGACTAGCGGGAGGTGAGCAGTTCTTC
>TRBV2|.|TRBJ2-5|.
CASSEIQSQETQYF
TGTGCCAGCAGTGAAATCCAGAGCCAAGAGACCCAGTACTTC
>TRBV19|.|TRBJ2-3|.
CASSITGRSSTDTQYF
TGTGCCAGTAGTATTACGGGGAGATCTAGCACAGATACGCAGTATTTT
>TRBV6-5|few|TRBJ1-6|.
CASTPLGGYYNSPLHF
TGTGCCAGCACTCCACTCGGGGGATACTATAATTCACCCCTCCACTTT
>TRBV5-4|.|TRBJ1-3|.
CTSSYQRGNTIYF
TGTACCAGCAGCTACCAGCGTGGAAACACCATATATTTT
>TRBV6-5|few|TRBJ2-7|.
CASSYSGLEYEQYF
TGTGCCAGCAGTTACTCGGGACTCGAGTACGAGCAGTACTTC
>TRBV4-3|few|TRBJ2-7|.
CASSQVGGTYEQYF
TGCGCCAGCAGCCAAGTGGGGGGAACCTACGAGCAGTACTTC
>TRBV5-1|many|TRBJ2-7|TRBD1
CASSLADRVTYEQYF
TGCGCCAGCAGCTTGGCCGACAGGGTGACCTACGAGCAGTACTTC
>TRBV30|many|TRBJ2-3|.
CAWSALAVATQYF
TGTGCCTGGAGTGCACTAGCCGTAGCTACGCAGTATTTT
>TRBV18|.|TRBJ2-7|TRBD2
CASSPTSGGDSYEQYF
TGTGCCAGCTCACCGACCTCGGGGGGAGATAGCTACGAGCAGTACTTC
>TRBV5-6|many|TRBJ2-7|.
CASSSSLLGYEQYF
TGTGCCAGCAGTTCCTCCCTCCTGGGGTACGAGCAGTACTTC
>TRBV7-6|many|TRBJ2-3|TRBD2
CASSKTSGEPDTQYF
TGTGCCAGCAGCAAAACTAGCGGGGAACCAGATACGCAGTATTTT
>TRBV27|many|TRBJ2-5|.
CASSLFSPEETQYF
TGTGCCAGCAGTTTGTTCAGCCCTGAAGAGACCCAGTACTTC
>TRBV4-1|few|TRBJ1-1|.
CASSQLQGKGNTEAFF
TGCGCCAGCAGCCAATTACAGGGAAAGGGGAACACTGAAGCTTTCTTT
>TRBV15|few|TRBJ1-6|.
CATSPRGGFPQLSSYNSPLHF
TGTGCCACCAGCCCCCGGGGGGGGTTCCCGCAACTGAGCTCCTATAATTCACCCCTCCACTTT
>TRBV24-1|.|TRBJ1-4|.
CATSDSDRSNEKLSF
TGTGCCACCAGTGATTCAGACAGGTCTAATGAAAAACTGTCTTTT
>TRBV20-1|many|TRBJ2-7|TRBD2
CSARTSGSYEQYF
TGCAGTGCGAGGACTAGCGGGAGTTACGAGCAGTACTTC
>TRBV7-9|few|TRBJ2-7|TRBD2
CASSPTFGRGGYEQYF
TGTGCCAGCAGCCCTACCTTTGGGAGGGGAGGCTACGAGCAGTACTTC
>TRBV6-5|many|TRBJ1-1|.
CASSYSTGSRPQGGGEAFF
TGTGCCAGCAGTTACTCGACGGGCTCCCGCCCCCAGGGCGGTGGGGAAGCTTTCTTT
>TRBV27|many|TRBJ2-2|.
CASSLSRQAGELFF
TGTGCCAGCAGTTTATCGCGACAGGCCGGGGAGCTGTTTTTT
>TRBV20-1|.|TRBJ2-7|.
CSATPPRGLYEQYF
TGCAGTGCTACCCCTCCCAGGGGCCTTTACGAGCAGTACTTC
>TRBV12-3/TRBV12-4|.|TRBJ2-7|.
CASSFWQGNYEQYF
TGTGCCAGCAGTTTCTGGCAGGGAAACTACGAGCAGTACTTC
>TRBV27|many|TRBJ1-1|.
CASSQDEGVTEAFF
TGTGCCAGCAGTCAAGACGAGGGGGTTACTGAAGCTTTCTTT
>TRBV20-1|.|TRBJ2-7|.
CSARGGPPAYEQYF
TGCAGTGCTAGAGGGGGTCCTCCTGCCTACGAGCAGTACTTC
>TRBV29-1|many|TRBJ1-2|.
CSVVVGPPSWGYTF
TGCAGCGTTGTTGTTGGTCCCCCCTCCTGGGGCTACACCTTC
>TRBV12-3/TRBV12-4|.|TRBJ1-1|TRBD1
CASSLTGKDTEAFF
TGTGCCAGCAGTTTGACAGGGAAGGACACTGAAGCTTTCTTT
>TRBV28|.|TRBJ2-1|.
CAGTPNRGSYNEQFF
TGTGCCGGCACACCTAATAGGGGGTCCTACAATGAGCAGTTCTTC
>TRBV28|once|TRBJ2-7|.
CASTSLGLSYEQYF
TGTGCCAGCACCTCCTTGGGTCTCAGCTACGAGCAGTACTTC
>TRBV27|few|TRBJ2-7|.
CASSLLGALEEQYF
TGTGCCAGCAGTTTATTGGGGGCTTTGGAGGAGCAGTACTTC
>TRBV4-2|many|TRBJ1-1|.
CASSQDYGREAFF
TGTGCCAGCAGCCAAGATTATGGCAGGGAAGCTTTCTTT
>TRBV6-5|.|TRBJ1-5|.
CATSYRQGLQPQHF
TGTGCCACCAGTTACCGACAAGGGTTGCAGCCCCAGCATTTT
>TRBV30|few|TRBJ2-7|TRBD1
CAWNLDRENTYEQYF
TGTGCCTGGAACCTAGACAGGGAGAATACCTACGAGCAGTACTTC
>TRBV19|.|TRBJ2-7|TRBD2
CASSMGLAVPYEQYF
TGTGCCAGTAGTATGGGACTAGCGGTTCCCTACGAGCAGTACTTC
>TRBV13|.|TRBJ2-1|.
CASSRTVPTRNEQFF
TGTGCCAGCAGTCGGACAGTGCCAACCCGCAATGAGCAGTTCTTC
>TRBV5-3|.|TRBJ1-4|.
CASSLGQTNEKLFF
TGTGCCAGCAGCTTGGGGCAGACTAATGAAAAACTGTTTTTT
>TRBV28|many|TRBJ1-5|.
CASRYTENQPQHF
TGTGCCAGCAGATATACAGAAAATCAGCCCCAGCATTTT
>TRBV4-1|.|TRBJ1-1|TRBD1
CASSPDAGTGPWGTEAFF
TGCGCCAGCAGCCCCGACGCCGGGACAGGGCCGTGGGGGACTGAAGCTTTCTTT
>TRBV7-9|.|TRBJ1-2|TRBD1
CASSPGTDPNYGYTF
TGTGCCAGCAGCCCTGGGACAGACCCTAACTATGGCTACACCTTC
>TRBV5-1|.|TRBJ2-1|.
CASSLEDTGPYNEQFF
TGCGCCAGCAGCTTGGAGGACACCGGGCCCTACAATGAGCAGTTCTTC